The next 25 T cell receptor beta chains were all read from a single sample in a study of shared clonotypes between healthy human individuals. Terminally differentiated effector memory CD45RA+ cells were excluded by CCR7 positive selection of CD45RO-negative cells. TCRdb keeps only in-frame clones here, not all; method: immunoSEQ multiplex PCR. Here the sample spans around 600,000 clones, roughly 98% being singletons. The specimen sequenced was naive CD8+ T cells sorted from blood. The receptors here all came from a man aged 25 to 40 in good health.

This sequence joins TRBV11-2 and TRBJ2-7, with D uncertain. V was cut by 4 bases and J by 0 bases, with 7 bases left in between. This CDR3 has 13 residues. Germline V gives CDR1 SGHAT, CDR2 FQNNGV. The CDR3 DNA reads TGTGCCAGCAGCTACAAGGCCTCCTACGAGCAGTACTTC. This translates into CASSYKASYEQYF. Supplemented by reference TRBV11-2 and TRBJ2-7, the full variable domain reads EAGVAQSPRYKIIEKRQSVAFWCNPISGHATLYWYQQILGQGPKLLIQFQNNGVVDDSQLPKDRFSAERLKGVDSTLKIQPAKLEDSAVYLCASSYKASYEQYFGPGTRLTVT.

The rearrangement uses TRBV14 and TRBJ2-3; D is uncertain. Deletions cut 1 base from V and 8 bases from J, with 10 bases between. Germline CDR1 is SGHDN and CDR2 is FVKESK. The CDR3 is made up of 13 amino acids. The CDR3 sequence: CASSQGSTPTQYF. The CDR3 DNA reads TGTGCCAGCAGCCAAGGAAGCACCCCTACGCAGTATTTT.

CDR3 protein: CSVEASGSRTDTQYF. The CDR3 bases are TGCAGCGTTGAGGCTAGCGGGAGTCGTACAGATACGCAGTATTTT. The chain joins TRBV29-1 to TRBJ2-3; 10 bases are shared with TRBD2. CDR3 length equals 15 residues. V lost 3 bases and J lost 3; bases outside the gene matches: 6. Germline assignment: CDR1 SQVTM and CDR2 ANQGSEA.

The gene calls are TRBV29-1 and TRBJ2-7; D unclear. The ends were cut back, 4 bases at V and 2 bases at J, with 15 bases in the middle. Looked up from germline, CDR1 is SQVTM and CDR2 is ANQGSEA. CDR3 length: 14 residues. The CDR3 coding sequence is TGCAGCGTTGTGGGAAGGGCCGACCCCTACGAGCAGTACTTC. Its translation is CSVVGRADPYEQYF.

This chain uses TRBV30 with TRBJ1-5; D not resolved. CDR3 length: 12 residues. Germline-derived CDR1 and CDR2 are GTSNPN and SVGIG (reference sequence). The V gene lost 1 base and the J gene lost 10 bases, with 11 bases spanning the gap. The DNA of the CDR3 is TGTGCCTGGAGTGACACCGGCGTACCCCAGCATTTT. Translated: CAWSDTGVPQHF.

The chain has TRBV6-1 and TRBJ2-7; unclear D gene. The CDR3 has 11 residues. Germline-derived CDR1 and CDR2 are MNHNS and SASEGT. Trimming stripped 10 bases from V and 3 bases from J, with 10 bases between. As DNA, the CDR3 is TGTGCCACCGTAGAATTCTACGAGCAGTACTTC. This encodes CATVEFYEQYF.

The chain joins TRBV7-9 to TRBJ1-1; the D is unclear. The CDR3 is made up of 13 amino acids. V was pared by 2 bases and J by 3 bases, with 7 bases between. Germline assignment: CDR1 SEHNR and CDR2 FQNEAQ (reference sequence). The CDR3 region is CASSLKEYTEAFF. CDR3 in DNA: TGTGCCAGCAGCTTAAAAGAGTACACTGAAGCTTTCTTT.

This sequence joins TRBV14 and TRBJ2-7; 8 bases map to TRBD1. Trimming removed 2 bases from V and 5 bases from J; junction bases left unmatched: 8. CDR1 SGHDN and CDR2 FVKESK come from the germline V gene. There are 15 residues in the CDR3. The CDR3 region is CASSQFQGALHEQYF. The CDR3 nucleotides are TGTGCCAGCAGCCAATTCCAGGGGGCTTTACACGAGCAGTACTTC.

The chain joins TRBV11-1 to TRBJ2-5; the match to TRBD1 covers 8 bases. J was trimmed by 4 bases and V by 6 bases; bases with no gene match: 22. This CDR3 spans 19 amino acids. Germline CDR1 is SGHAT and CDR2 is FQDESV (reference sequence). DNA for the CDR3: TGTGCCAGCAGGTCTCGTAGGACAGGGTCTTTCTTGAAACTAGAGACCCAGTACTTC. Protein product: CASRSRRTGSFLKLETQYF.

V gene TRBV29-1 combines with J gene TRBJ2-1; possible D gene TRBD2, 5 bases. V was trimmed by 3 bases and J by 5 bases, leaving 8 bases between them. The germline CDR1 and CDR2 sequences are SQVTM and ANQGSEA. This CDR3 is built from 12 residues. The CDR3 loop is CSVEREHNEQFF. Written as DNA, the CDR3 is TGCAGCGTTGAGAGGGAACACAATGAGCAGTTCTTC.

V gene TRBV6-5 combines with J gene TRBJ1-1; D is unclear. The length of the CDR3 is 13 residues. The V gene lost 5 bases and the J gene lost 6 bases, with 13 bases spanning the gap. Germline V gene data show CDR1 as MNHEY and CDR2 as SVGAGI. In DNA, the CDR3 is TGTGCCAGCAGTACCATCTACCCCGCTGAAGCTTTCTTT. Translation: CASSTIYPAEAFF.

The V gene is TRBV25-1, the J gene TRBJ2-1; TRBD2 agrees at 14 bases. The CDR3 has 15 residues. V shed 8 bases and J 7 bases; nucleotides not matched to a gene: 7. Germline loops: CDR1 MGHDK, CDR2 SYGVNS. CDR3: CASEGTSGSWNEQFF. Written as DNA, the CDR3 is TGTGCCAGCGAAGGGACTAGCGGGAGTTGGAATGAGCAGTTCTTC. The whole variable domain, filled in from reference TRBV25-1 and TRBJ2-1, reads EADIYQTPRYLVIGTGKKITLECSQTMGHDKMYWYQQDPGMELHLIHYSYGVNSTEKGDLSSESTVSRIRTEHFPLTLESARPSHTSQYLCASEGTSGSWNEQFFGPGTRLTVL.

CDR3 protein: CASSLFGKRYEQYF. The CDR3 DNA reads TGTGCCAGCAGTTTATTCGGGAAGAGATACGAGCAGTACTTC. The chain is built from TRBV27 and TRBJ2-7; TRBD2 might be the D (5 bases). The CDR3 runs to 14 residues. Germline loops: CDR1 MNHEY, CDR2 SMNVEV (reference sequence). Trimming took 1 base from V and 4 from J, leaving 11 bases between them.

The chain joins TRBV28 to TRBJ2-7; D might be TRBD1 (6 bases). Germline V gene data show CDR1 as MDHEN and CDR2 as SYDVKM. The CDR3 loop spans 15 amino acids. The V end lost 6 bases, the J end lost 0 bases, and 15 bases lay between the germline ends. In DNA form, the CDR3 reads TGTGCCAGCAGCCAAACAGGGCACTACTCCTACGAGCAGTACTTC. Translating gives CASSQTGHYSYEQYF. The full variable domain, completed using reference TRBV28 and TRBJ2-7, is DVKVTQSSRYLVKRTGEKVFLECVQDMDHENMFWYRQDPGLGLRLIYFSYDVKMKEKGDIPEGYSVSREKKERFSLILESASTNQTSMYLCASSQTGHYSYEQYFGPGTRLTVT.

The J gene is TRBJ2-7, the V gene TRBV15; weak D call: TRBD1 (5 bases). The V end lost 0 bases, the J end lost 3 bases, and 15 bases lay between the germline ends. The CDR3 has 16 residues. Germline loops: CDR1 LNHNV, CDR2 YYDKDF (reference sequence). CDR3 in DNA: TGTGCCACCAGCAGAGATAAGAGGCAGGGTAGCTACGAGCAGTACTTC. This translates into CATSRDKRQGSYEQYF. Complete variable domain (other parts from reference TRBV15 and TRBJ2-7): DAMVIQNPRYQVTQFGKPVTLSCSQTLNHNVMYWYQQKSSQAPKLLFHYYDKDFNNEADTPDNFQSRRPNTSFCFLDIRSPGLGDTAMYLCATSRDKRQGSYEQYFGPGTRLTVT.

The chain links TRBV4-2 to TRBJ2-1; weak D call: TRBD2 (5 bases). This CDR3 region has 14 residues. With 3 bases removed from V and 6 bases from J, the gap between germline ends came to 12 bases. Germline values: CDR1 LGHNA, CDR2 YNFKEQ. CDR3: CASSQKSGSNEQFF. In DNA, the CDR3 is TGTGCCAGCAGCCAGAAGAGCGGTAGCAATGAGCAGTTCTTC.

V is TRBV5-1 and J is TRBJ2-3; D might be TRBD1 (6 bases). This CDR3 is built from 15 residues. Germline-derived CDR1 and CDR2 are SGHRS and YFSETQ. Trimming took 2 bases from V and 3 from J, leaving 13 bases between them. The CDR3 coding sequence is TGCGCCAGCAGCTTCTTAGGGGGTGGAACAGATACGCAGTATTTT. As protein: CASSFLGGGTDTQYF.

The rearrangement links TRBV11-1 to TRBJ2-7, with a weak D call TRBD1 (6 bases). The CDR3 is made up of 15 amino acids. Trimming took off 2 bases at V and 0 bases at J, with 11 bases between the two ends. Germline values: CDR1 SGHAT, CDR2 FQDESV (reference sequence). CDR3 in amino acids: CASSLRTVSSYEQYF. The CDR3 coding sequence is TGTGCCAGCAGCTTAAGGACAGTTAGCTCCTACGAGCAGTACTTC.

The rearrangement uses TRBV29-1 and TRBJ2-7; either TRBD1 or TRBD2 may fit D (6 bases each). The germline V gene has CDR1 SQVTM and CDR2 ANQGSEA. The V end was cut by 3 bases, the J end by 3 bases, with 9 bases between. The CDR3 has 12 amino acids. The CDR3 loop reads CSVDEGGYEQYF. CDR3 nucleotides: TGCAGCGTTGACGAGGGGGGCTACGAGCAGTACTTC.

The chain is built from TRBV7-9 and TRBJ2-2; no reliable D call. The V and J ends lost 3 bases and 7 bases respectively, with 9 bases between them. CDR1 is SEHNR and CDR2 is FQNEAQ in the germline V gene (reference sequence). The CDR3 has 13 residues. The CDR3 protein is CASSFSSSGELFF. As DNA, the CDR3 is TGTGCCAGCAGCTTCAGTAGCAGCGGGGAGCTGTTTTTT.

This chain connects TRBV10-3 to TRBJ2-5; 8 positions match TRBD2. Germline V gene lookup returns CDR1 ENHRY and CDR2 SYGVKD. J lost 7 bases, V lost 3 bases, and 7 bases had no gene match. This CDR3 contains 14 residues. The CDR3 is CAISDGDGRGTQYF. In DNA, the CDR3 is TGTGCCATCAGTGATGGCGACGGGAGGGGGACCCAGTACTTC.

This sequence joins TRBV4-2 and TRBJ2-2; a possible D gene is TRBD2 (6 bases). Trimming shortened V by 10 bases and J by 7 bases, and 13 bases separated the two germline ends. Germline V gives CDR1 LGHNA, CDR2 YNFKEQ. CDR3 length: 12 residues. The CDR3 loop is CATTSTSGELFF. CDR3 nucleotide sequence: TGTGCCACCACCTCGACTAGCGGGGAGCTGTTTTTT.

The genes are TRBV13 and TRBJ2-5; the match to TRBD2 covers 7 bases. The V gene end was trimmed by 1 base and the J gene end by 2 bases; junction bases not matched to a gene: 13. Germline V gene data show CDR1 as PRHDT and CDR2 as FYEKMQ (reference sequence). The CDR3 runs 18 residues. The CDR3 is CASSLEGKREVRQETQYF. Here the CDR3 DNA reads TGTGCCAGCAGCTTAGAAGGGAAACGGGAGGTTAGGCAAGAGACCCAGTACTTC.

Regarding this clone: The same CDR3 is also encoded by other DNA sequences in this sample. The chain is built from TRBV5-4 and TRBJ2-5; D is possibly TRBD2 (6 bases). The CDR3 is 13 amino acids. Between the trimmed V and J ends, which lost 2 bases and 2 bases, there was a span of 7 bases. In germline, CDR1 is SGHNT, CDR2 YYREEE (reference sequence). The CDR3 sequence: CASSFRGQETQYF. Written as DNA, the CDR3 is TGTGCCAGCAGCTTTCGGGGGCAAGAGACCCAGTACTTC.

The chain recombines TRBV9 with TRBJ2-7, with unresolved D. Trimming stripped 0 bases from V and 2 bases from J, with 15 bases between. The CDR3 covers 16 residues. Germline CDR1 and CDR2: SGDLS and YYNGEE. CDR3 loop: CASSVASAGMAYEQYF. The CDR3 coding sequence is TGTGCCAGCAGCGTAGCTTCCGCTGGCATGGCCTACGAGCAGTACTTC.